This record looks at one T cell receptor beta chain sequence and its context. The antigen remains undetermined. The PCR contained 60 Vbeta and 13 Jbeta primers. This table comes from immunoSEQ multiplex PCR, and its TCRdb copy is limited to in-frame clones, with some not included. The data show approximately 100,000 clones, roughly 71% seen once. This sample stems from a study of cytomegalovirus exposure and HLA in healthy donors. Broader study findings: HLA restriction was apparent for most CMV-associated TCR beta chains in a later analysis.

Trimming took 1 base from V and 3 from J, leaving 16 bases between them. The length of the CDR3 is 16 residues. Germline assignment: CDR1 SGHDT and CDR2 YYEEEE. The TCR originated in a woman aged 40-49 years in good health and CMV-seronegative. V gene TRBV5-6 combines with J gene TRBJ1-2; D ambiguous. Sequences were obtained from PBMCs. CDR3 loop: CASSLPRGFGDYGYTF. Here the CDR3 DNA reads TGTGCCAGCAGCTTGCCCCGGGGTTTTGGAGACTATGGCTACACCTTC.